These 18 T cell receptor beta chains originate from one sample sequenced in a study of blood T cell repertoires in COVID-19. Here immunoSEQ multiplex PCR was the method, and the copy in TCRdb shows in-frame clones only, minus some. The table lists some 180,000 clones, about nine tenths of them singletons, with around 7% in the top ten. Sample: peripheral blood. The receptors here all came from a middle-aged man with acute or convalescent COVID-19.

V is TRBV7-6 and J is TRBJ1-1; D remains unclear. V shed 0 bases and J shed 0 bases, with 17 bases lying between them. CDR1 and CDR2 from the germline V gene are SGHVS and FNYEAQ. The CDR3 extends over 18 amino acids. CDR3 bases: TGTGCCAGCAGCTTAGCAGGAGGGCGTGGGGTTATGAACACTGAAGCTTTCTTT. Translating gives CASSLAGGRGVMNTEAFF.

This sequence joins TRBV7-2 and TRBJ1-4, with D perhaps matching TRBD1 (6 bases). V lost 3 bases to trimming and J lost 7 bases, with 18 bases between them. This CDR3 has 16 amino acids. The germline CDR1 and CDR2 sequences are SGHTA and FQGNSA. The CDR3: CASSFDRPSTGEKLFF. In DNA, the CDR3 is TGTGCCAGCAGCTTTGACAGGCCATCCACGGGTGAAAAACTGTTTTTT.

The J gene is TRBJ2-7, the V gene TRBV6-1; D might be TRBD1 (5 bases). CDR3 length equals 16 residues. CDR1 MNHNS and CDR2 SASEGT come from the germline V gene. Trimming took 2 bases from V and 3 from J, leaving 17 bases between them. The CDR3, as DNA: TGTGCCAGCAGTGAAATTCAGGGTATCGGTTTCTACGAGCAGTACTTC. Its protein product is CASSEIQGIGFYEQYF.

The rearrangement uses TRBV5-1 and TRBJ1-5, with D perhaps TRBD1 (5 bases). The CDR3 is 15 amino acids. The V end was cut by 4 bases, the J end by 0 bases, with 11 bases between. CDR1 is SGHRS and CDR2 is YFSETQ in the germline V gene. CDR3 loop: CASSPDNYSNQPQHF. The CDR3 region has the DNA TGCGCCAGCAGCCCGGACAATTATAGCAATCAGCCCCAGCATTTT.

CDR3 nucleotide sequence: TGCGCCAGCAGCCCTACGTGGGGAGGGACCTCTGGAAACACCATATATTTT. Amino acids: CASSPTWGGTSGNTIYF. The chain employs TRBV4-1 and TRBJ1-3; perhaps TRBD1 as D (5 bases). Germline V CDR1 and CDR2: MGHRA, YSYEKL. Trimming removed 4 bases from V and 0 bases from J, with 16 bases in between. The CDR3 sequence is 17 residues long.

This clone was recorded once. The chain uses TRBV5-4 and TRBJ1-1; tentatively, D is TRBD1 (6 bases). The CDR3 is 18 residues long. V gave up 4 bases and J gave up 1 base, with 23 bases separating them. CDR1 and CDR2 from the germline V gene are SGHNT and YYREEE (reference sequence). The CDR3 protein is CASSPLGQGTISNTEAFF. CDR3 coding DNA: TGTGCCAGCAGCCCCTTGGGGCAGGGGACAATCTCGAACACTGAAGCTTTCTTT.

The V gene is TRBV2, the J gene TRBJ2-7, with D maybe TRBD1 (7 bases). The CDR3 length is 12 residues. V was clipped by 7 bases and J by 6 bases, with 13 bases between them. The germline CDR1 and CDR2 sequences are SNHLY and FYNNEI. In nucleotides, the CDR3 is TGTGCCAGCATGGGCAGGGGGGTCGAGCAGTACTTC. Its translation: CASMGRGVEQYF.

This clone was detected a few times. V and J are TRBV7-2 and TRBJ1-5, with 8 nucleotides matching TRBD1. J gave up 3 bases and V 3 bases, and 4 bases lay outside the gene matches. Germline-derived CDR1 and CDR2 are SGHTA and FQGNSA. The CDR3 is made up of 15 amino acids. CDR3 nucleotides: TGTGCCAGCAGCTTCGGACAGGGTCCCAATCAGCCCCAGCATTTT. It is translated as CASSFGQGPNQPQHF.

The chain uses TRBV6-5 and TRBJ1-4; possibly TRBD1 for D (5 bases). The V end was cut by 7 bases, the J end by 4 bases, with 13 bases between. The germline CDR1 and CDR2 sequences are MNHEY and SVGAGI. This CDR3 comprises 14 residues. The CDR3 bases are TGTGCCAGCACTTGGGGGGGACTTAATGAAAAACTGTTTTTT. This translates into CASTWGGLNEKLFF.

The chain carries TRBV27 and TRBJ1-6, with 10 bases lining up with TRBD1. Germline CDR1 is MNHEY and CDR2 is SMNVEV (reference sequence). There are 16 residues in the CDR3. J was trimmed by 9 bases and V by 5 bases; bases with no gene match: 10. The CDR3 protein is CASSATTGGSGSPLHF. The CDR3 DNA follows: TGTGCCAGCAGTGCCACGACAGGGGGCAGCGGTTCACCCCTCCACTTT.

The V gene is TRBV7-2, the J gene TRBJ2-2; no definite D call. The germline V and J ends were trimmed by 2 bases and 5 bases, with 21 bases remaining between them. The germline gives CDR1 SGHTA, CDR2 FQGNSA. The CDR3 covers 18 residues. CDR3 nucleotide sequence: TGTGCCAGCAGCTTACAATTGCTTCGCCCCTCCGGGACCGGGGAGCTGTTTTTT. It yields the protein CASSLQLLRPSGTGELFF.

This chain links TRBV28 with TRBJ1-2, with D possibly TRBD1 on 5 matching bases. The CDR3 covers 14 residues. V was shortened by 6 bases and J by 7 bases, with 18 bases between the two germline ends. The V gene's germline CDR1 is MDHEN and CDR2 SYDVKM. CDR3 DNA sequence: TGTGCCAGCAGAAAGACGGGGGAAATGGGTGGCTACACCTTC. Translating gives CASRKTGEMGGYTF.

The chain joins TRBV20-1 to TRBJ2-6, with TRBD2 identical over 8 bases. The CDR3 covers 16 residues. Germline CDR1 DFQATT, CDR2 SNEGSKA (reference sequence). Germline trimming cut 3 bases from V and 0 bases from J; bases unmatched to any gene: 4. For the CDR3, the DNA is TGCAGTGCTAGTAGAGCGGGGGCCTCTGGGGCCAACGTCCTGACTTTC. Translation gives CSASRAGASGANVLTF.

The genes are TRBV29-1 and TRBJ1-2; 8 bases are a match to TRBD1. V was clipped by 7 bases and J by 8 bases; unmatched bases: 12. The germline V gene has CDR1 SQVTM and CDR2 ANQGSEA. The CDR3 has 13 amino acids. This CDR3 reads CSGSEQGGYGYTF. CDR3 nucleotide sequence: TGCAGCGGGTCCGAACAGGGGGGTTACGGCTACACCTTC.

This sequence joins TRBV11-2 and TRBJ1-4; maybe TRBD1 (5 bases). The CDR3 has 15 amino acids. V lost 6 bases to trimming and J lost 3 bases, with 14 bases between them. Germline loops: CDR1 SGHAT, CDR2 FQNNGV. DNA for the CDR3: TGTGCCAGCAGTTCGACAGCGTGGGCTAATGAAAAACTGTTTTTT. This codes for CASSSTAWANEKLFF.

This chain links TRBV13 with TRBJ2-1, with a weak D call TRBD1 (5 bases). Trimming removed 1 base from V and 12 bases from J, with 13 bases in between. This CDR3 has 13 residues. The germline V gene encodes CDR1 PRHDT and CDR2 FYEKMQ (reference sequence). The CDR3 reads CASSLERRTRQFF. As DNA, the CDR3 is TGTGCCAGCAGCTTAGAACGAAGGACACGGCAGTTCTTC.

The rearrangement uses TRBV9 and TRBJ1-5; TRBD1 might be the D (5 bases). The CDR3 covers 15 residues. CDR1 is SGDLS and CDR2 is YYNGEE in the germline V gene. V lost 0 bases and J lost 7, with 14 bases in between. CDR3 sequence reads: CASSVGGAQEQPQHF. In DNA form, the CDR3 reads TGTGCCAGCAGCGTAGGCGGGGCGCAGGAGCAGCCCCAGCATTTT.

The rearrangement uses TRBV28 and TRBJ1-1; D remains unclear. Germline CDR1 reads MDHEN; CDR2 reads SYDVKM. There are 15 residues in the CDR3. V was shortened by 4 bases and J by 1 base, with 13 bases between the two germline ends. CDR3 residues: CASSSPGVRNTEAFF. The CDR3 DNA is TGTGCCAGCAGTTCCCCCGGGGTTAGGAACACTGAAGCTTTCTTT. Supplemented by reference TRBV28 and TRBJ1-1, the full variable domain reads DVKVTQSSRYLVKRTGEKVFLECVQDMDHENMFWYRQDPGLGLRLIYFSYDVKMKEKGDIPEGYSVSREKKERFSLILESASTNQTSMYLCASSSPGVRNTEAFFGQGTRLTVV.